The 32 T cell receptor beta chains below all came from one sample that was sequenced in a study of patients and donors after allogeneic stem cell transplantation. TCRdb fed the RT-PCR reads into MiXCR, producing one record per CDR3 protein. The sample has some 150,000 distinct CDR3 sequences, approximately 35% seen once; the top ten hold roughly 50%. Material for sequencing was blood, either unsorted or a sorted T cell fraction (not recorded which). These receptors were taken from a human donor who was either an allogeneic HSCT recipient or a stem cell or donor lymphocyte infusion donor (not recorded which). It is not recorded whose cells these are; they may come from a transplant donor.

CDR3 DNA sequence: TGTGCCAGCAGTATACGGACTTATACCTCTAGCACAGATACGCAGTATTTT. This sequence encodes CASSIRTYTSSTDTQYF. This chain joins TRBV27 and TRBJ2-3; possible D gene TRBD2, 5 bases. The germline gives CDR1 MNHEY, CDR2 SMNVEV (reference sequence). Trimming removed 5 bases at V and 0 bases at J, with 18 bases between. CDR3 length equals 17 residues.

This clonotype was observed at least ten times. V usage is TRBV7-9 and J usage is TRBJ2-2; D gene unclear. The CDR3 is 15 residues long. CDR1 is SEHNR and CDR2 is FQNEAQ in the germline V gene (reference sequence). Trimming left V 3 bases short and J 4 bases short, with 12 bases between. The DNA for the CDR3 is TGTGCCAGCAGCTTCAGGTCATCGAGCACCGGGGAGCTGTTTTTT. This translates into CASSFRSSSTGELFF.

The chain has TRBV6-1 and TRBJ1-1; weak D call: TRBD1 (5 bases). V lost 1 base and J lost 4, with 16 bases in between. The CDR3 runs to 16 residues. Germline V gene data show CDR1 as MNHNS and CDR2 as SASEGT. The CDR3 sequence is CASSEEVEPGGTEAFF. CDR3 coding DNA: TGTGCCAGCAGTGAAGAAGTTGAGCCTGGGGGCACTGAAGCTTTCTTT.

This chain links TRBV4-2 with TRBJ1-1; 9 positions agree with TRBD1. CDR1 is LGHNA and CDR2 is YNFKEQ in the germline V gene. CDR3 length: 15 amino acids. The junction had 5 bases not matched to a gene; V was cut back by 2 bases and J by 4 bases. CDR3 nucleotide sequence: TGTGCCAGCAGCCAAACAGGGGGCGCGGGCACTGAAGCTTTCTTT. Translation: CASSQTGGAGTEAFF.

This clonotype appeared a few times. The chain employs TRBV28 and TRBJ1-4; perhaps TRBD1 as D (5 bases). V was clipped by 4 bases and J by 8 bases, with 14 bases between them. The CDR3 runs 14 residues. Germline values: CDR1 MDHEN, CDR2 SYDVKM. The CDR3 bases are TGTGCCAGCAGTTACGGGGCAGCCGGGGAAAAACTGTTTTTT. This codes for CASSYGAAGEKLFF. The complete variable domain, with remaining parts taken from reference TRBV28 and TRBJ1-4, reads DVKVTQSSRYLVKRTGEKVFLECVQDMDHENMFWYRQDPGLGLRLIYFSYDVKMKEKGDIPEGYSVSREKKERFSLILESASTNQTSMYLCASSYGAAGEKLFFGSGTQLSVL.

This chain joins TRBV29-1 and TRBJ1-4, with D hard to call. The germline CDR1 and CDR2 sequences are SQVTM and ANQGSEA. V gave up 6 bases and J gave up 8 bases, with 16 bases separating them. The CDR3 is made up of 13 amino acids. The CDR3 protein is CSVETISTEKLFF. CDR3 DNA: TGCAGCGTCGAAACCATCTCTACCGAAAAACTGTTTTTT.

This rearrangement joins TRBV5-1 to TRBJ1-3, with a tentative D call TRBD1 (6 bases). The CDR3 covers 13 residues. V was cut by 2 bases and J by 7 bases, with 10 bases left in between. CDR1 SGHRS and CDR2 YFSETQ come from the germline V gene. The CDR3 DNA reads as TGCGCCAGCAGCTTTGGGGGGCGCAACACCATATATTTT. As protein: CASSFGGRNTIYF. The full variable domain, rest sourced from reference TRBV5-1 and TRBJ1-3, is KAGVTQTPRYLIKTRGQQVTLSCSPISGHRSVSWYQQTPGQGLQFLFEYFSETQRNKGNFPGRFSGRQFSNSRSEMNVSTLELGDSALYLCASSFGGRNTIYFGEGSWLTVV.

This clonotype was picked up a small number of times. The genes are TRBV5-6 and TRBJ1-5; TRBD1 might be the D (5 bases). V was pared by 4 bases and J by 0 bases, with 11 bases between. The CDR3 runs 15 residues. CDR1 and CDR2 (germline): SGHDT, YYEEEE. CDR3 nucleotide sequence: TGTGCCAGCAGCCCCGGGGCTTATAGCAATCAGCCCCAGCATTTT. Translating gives CASSPGAYSNQPQHF.

Only a few counts were recorded for this clonotype. The CDR3 DNA sequence: TGTGCCAGCAGCTTACAGGGGACCCAGTACTTC. It specifies CASSLQGTQYF. V is TRBV7-2 and J is TRBJ2-5; D might be TRBD1 (5 bases). CDR1 and CDR2 from the germline V gene are SGHTA and FQGNSA. The CDR3 is 11 amino acids. Between the trimmed V and J ends, which lost 2 bases and 7 bases, there was a span of 5 bases.

This CDR3 is CATSTEGTGGNQPQHF. The DNA for the CDR3 is TGTGCCACCAGCACCGAAGGGACAGGGGGAAATCAGCCCCAGCATTTT. V and J are TRBV15 and TRBJ1-5; 11 positions match TRBD1. Germline V CDR1 and CDR2: LNHNV, YYDKDF (reference sequence). The CDR3 consists of 16 residues. V shed 4 bases, J shed 4 bases, and the junction held 6 bases outside the gene matches.

The rearrangement links TRBV6-5 to TRBJ1-2, with D unresolved. Germline V lookup: CDR1 MNHEY, CDR2 SVGAGI. The germline V and J ends were trimmed by 2 bases and 1 base, with 14 bases remaining between them. This CDR3 contains 16 residues. The DNA for the CDR3 is TGTGCCAGCAGTTACCTCCGGGCAGTATTTAACTATGGCTACACCTTC. Its translation: CASSYLRAVFNYGYTF.

This clonotype has just a few counts. The rearrangement uses TRBV12-3 or TRBV12-4 and TRBJ2-4; a weak D match, TRBD2 (7 bases). CDR3 length equals 16 residues. V gave up 6 bases and J gave up 0 bases, with 15 bases separating them. CDR3 sequence: CASSPTGGLAKNIQYF. CDR3 coding DNA: TGTGCCAGCAGCCCAACCGGGGGGCTAGCCAAAAACATTCAGTACTTC.

The genes are TRBV7-2 and TRBJ2-2, with 11 bases fitting TRBD2. V lost 5 bases to trimming and J lost 1 base; unmatched junction nucleotides: 3. Germline-derived CDR1 and CDR2 are SGHTA and FQGNSA. The CDR3 loop spans 16 amino acids. The CDR3 nucleotides read TGTGCCAGCAGCGATACTAGCGGGGGGAACACCGGGGAGCTGTTTTTT. It translates to CASSDTSGGNTGELFF.

This chain connects TRBV4-3 to TRBJ2-1, with 13 bases lining up with TRBD2. From germline, CDR1 is LGHNA and CDR2 YSLEER. With V trimmed by 3 bases and J by 6 bases, 2 bases remained unmatched. The CDR3 loop spans 15 amino acids. The CDR3 nucleotides are TGCGCCAGCAGCCATAGACTAGCGGGGGGCAATGAGCAGTTCTTC. Translating gives CASSHRLAGGNEQFF.

The rearrangement joins TRBV12-3 or TRBV12-4 to TRBJ2-1; maybe TRBD1 (7 bases). Trimming left V 2 bases short and J 2 bases short, with 13 bases between. CDR3 length: 16 amino acids. CDR3 sequence (DNA): TGTGCCAGCAGTTTATTACCAGGGGGGACCTACAATGAGCAGTTCTTC. Translation gives CASSLLPGGTYNEQFF.

Only a few counts were recorded for this clonotype. The chain combines TRBV4-3 with TRBJ1-2; D is undetermined. CDR3 length: 14 amino acids. The germline V and J ends were trimmed by 0 bases and 8 bases, with 13 bases remaining between them. The germline V gene encodes CDR1 LGHNA and CDR2 YSLEER. The CDR3 coding sequence is TGCGCCAGCAGCCAAGAGGTCGTCGGCAGGGGCTACACCTTC. Protein sequence: CASSQEVVGRGYTF.

This clonotype was recorded a few times. This chain joins TRBV12-3 or TRBV12-4 and TRBJ1-3; D not certain. With 5 bases removed from V and 8 bases from J, the gap between germline ends came to 22 bases. This CDR3 is 16 amino acids long. The CDR3 nucleotides read TGTGCCAGCAGTCCCCTCCCGGCTTCAACGAGGGACACCATATATTTT. It specifies CASSPLPASTRDTIYF.

The chain couples TRBV6-6 to TRBJ2-5; D is uncertain. Germline-derived CDR1 and CDR2 are MNHNY and SVGAGI (reference sequence). Trimming left V 6 bases short and J 1 base short, with 0 bases between. This CDR3 is built from 10 residues. The CDR3 DNA reads TGTGCCAGCAGCCAAGAGACCCAGTACTTC. Encoded protein: CASSQETQYF.

This clonotype was picked up many times. The chain has TRBV12-3 or TRBV12-4 and TRBJ1-2, with TRBD1 identical over 7 bases. The CDR3 runs 14 residues. The trim removed 6 bases at V and 4 bases at J, leaving 8 bases unmatched. The DNA for the CDR3 is TGTGCCAGCAGATACAGGGGATCGGGCTATGGCTACACCTTC. Translated, it gives CASRYRGSGYGYTF.

This clonotype has just a few counts. The gene calls are TRBV7-6 and TRBJ1-1; the D gene is possibly TRBD1 (5 bases). This CDR3 has 13 residues. The germline gives CDR1 SGHVS, CDR2 FNYEAQ. V lost 5 bases, J lost 3 bases, and 10 bases lay in between. CDR3 residues: CASSPGVDTEAFF. The CDR3 DNA sequence: TGTGCCAGCAGCCCGGGGGTAGACACTGAAGCTTTCTTT.

This chain connects TRBV7-2 to TRBJ1-6; 7 nucleotides match TRBD1. V shed 11 bases, J shed 6 bases, and the junction held 4 bases outside the gene matches. The CDR3 covers 12 residues. Germline V gene lookup returns CDR1 SGHTA and CDR2 FQGNSA. The CDR3 DNA sequence: TGTGCCGTCAGACAGGGTAATTCACCCCTCCACTTT. Protein product: CAVRQGNSPLHF.

V usage is TRBV6-6 and J usage is TRBJ2-1; 10 positions match TRBD1. In germline, CDR1 is MNHNY, CDR2 SVGAGI (reference sequence). With 10 bases clipped from V and 8 bases from J, the junction kept 11 bases outside the gene matches. The CDR3 spans 14 residues. The CDR3: CATVTGTGAHEQFF. CDR3 in DNA: TGTGCCACCGTAACCGGGACAGGGGCCCATGAGCAGTTCTTC.

The chain joins TRBV6-5 to TRBJ1-1; possibly TRBD1 for D (5 bases). The V gene's germline CDR1 is MNHEY and CDR2 SVGAGI. With 6 bases removed from V and 0 bases from J, the gap between germline ends came to 11 bases. The CDR3 runs to 14 residues. For the CDR3, the DNA is TGTGCCAGCAGGACGGGGCTCCTGAACACTGAAGCTTTCTTT. As protein: CASRTGLLNTEAFF.

This chain links TRBV3-1 with TRBJ2-1; 7 bases agree with TRBD2. V dropped 1 base and J dropped 7; count of bases not matched to a gene: 7. The length of the CDR3 is 15 residues. In germline, CDR1 is LGHDT, CDR2 YNNKEL (reference sequence). CDR3 sequence reads: CASSQVRLADNEQFF. The CDR3 DNA is TGTGCCAGCAGCCAAGTCCGGCTAGCGGATAATGAGCAGTTCTTC.

This clonotype was observed a few times. The chain links TRBV29-1 to TRBJ1-3; maybe TRBD1 (5 bases). V shed 5 bases and J shed 0 bases, with 8 bases lying between them. Germline V CDR1 and CDR2: SQVTM, ANQGSEA. This CDR3 spans 13 amino acids. For the CDR3, the DNA is TGCAGCGTTATCGGGGGCTCTGGAAACACCATATATTTT. This sequence encodes CSVIGGSGNTIYF.

The chain joins TRBV11-3 to TRBJ2-2; TRBD2 is a possible D gene (5 bases). Germline CDR1 SGHNT, CDR2 YENEEA. The CDR3 spans 17 residues. V dropped 2 bases and J dropped 3 bases, with 16 bases sitting between them. The CDR3 reads CASSLTPGLPYTGELFF. CDR3 DNA sequence: TGTGCCAGCAGCTTAACCCCGGGATTACCTTACACCGGGGAGCTGTTTTTT.

In this sample, this clonotype turned up once. The V call is TRBV29-1, the J call TRBJ2-5, with D hard to call. V gave up 5 bases and J gave up 1 base, with 11 bases separating them. Per the germline V gene, CDR1 is SQVTM and CDR2 is ANQGSEA. The CDR3 extends over 13 amino acids. CDR3 sequence: CSVLREPQETQYF. CDR3 bases: TGCAGCGTTTTAAGGGAACCCCAAGAGACCCAGTACTTC.

Comments on this clonotype: Sequence at one end of the junction differs from germline and may be a read error. The chain carries TRBV3-1 and TRBJ2-1; D ambiguous. This CDR3 contains 15 residues. Germline V gives CDR1 LGHDT, CDR2 YNNKEL (reference sequence). CDR3 nucleotides: TGTGCCAGCAGCCAACGGTCCAGATCCTCCAATGAGCAGTTCTTC. It codes for CASSQRSRSSNEQFF.

The V call is TRBV6-1, the J call TRBJ1-2; perhaps TRBD1 as D (6 bases). In germline, CDR1 is MNHNS, CDR2 SASEGT. The V and J ends lost 7 bases and 2 bases respectively, with 20 bases between them. The length of the CDR3 is 16 residues. The CDR3 nucleotides are TGTGCCAGCACAGGACGAACGGACAGCCTCAACTATGGCTACACCTTC. This encodes CASTGRTDSLNYGYTF.

The J gene is TRBJ2-3, the V gene TRBV4-3; 8 bases are a match to TRBD2. The CDR3 is 18 residues long. Germline loops: CDR1 LGHNA, CDR2 YSLEER. After removal of 0 bases from V and 3 bases from J, the junction contained 11 bases not matched to a gene. Here the CDR3 reads CASSQELARGGGTDTQYF. As DNA, the CDR3 is TGCGCCAGCAGCCAAGAATTGGCTCGGGGGGGTGGAACAGATACGCAGTATTTT.

The rearrangement joins TRBV28 to TRBJ1-1; D gene unclear. Trimming left V 5 bases short and J 1 base short, with 14 bases between. This CDR3 is 15 amino acids long. The V gene's germline CDR1 is MDHEN and CDR2 SYDVKM. CDR3 sequence reads: CASSAPRGWNTEAFF. The CDR3 region has the DNA TGTGCCAGCAGTGCCCCTCGCGGGTGGAACACTGAAGCTTTCTTT.

The rearrangement links TRBV10-3 to TRBJ2-7; D remains ambiguous. The CDR3 runs 13 residues. Germline assignment: CDR1 ENHRY and CDR2 SYGVKD. V lost 4 bases and J lost 4, with 11 bases in between. Here the CDR3 DNA reads TGTGCCATCAGTGGGCCAGAGCTTTACGAGCAGTACTTC. Its translation is CAISGPELYEQYF.